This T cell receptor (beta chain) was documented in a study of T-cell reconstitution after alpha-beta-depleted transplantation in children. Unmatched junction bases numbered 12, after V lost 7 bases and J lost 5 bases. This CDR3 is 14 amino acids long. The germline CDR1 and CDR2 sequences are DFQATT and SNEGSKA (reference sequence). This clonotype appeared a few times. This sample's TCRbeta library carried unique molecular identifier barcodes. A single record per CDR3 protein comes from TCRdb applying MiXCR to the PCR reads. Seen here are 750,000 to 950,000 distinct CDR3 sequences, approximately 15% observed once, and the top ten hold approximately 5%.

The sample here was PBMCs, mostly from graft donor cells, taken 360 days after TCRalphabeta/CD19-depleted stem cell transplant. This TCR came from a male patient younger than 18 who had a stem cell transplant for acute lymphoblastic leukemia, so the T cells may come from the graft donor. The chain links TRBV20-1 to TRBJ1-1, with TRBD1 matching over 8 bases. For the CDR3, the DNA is TGCAGTGTTCGGACAGGGCGGAGTCGGACTGAAGCTTTCTTT. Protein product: CSVRTGRSRTEAFF.